The clone carrying this T cell receptor (beta chain) came up many times. The antigen is unknown. This CDR3 has 11 residues. Between the trimmed V and J ends, which lost 6 bases and 5 bases, there was a span of 8 bases. Germline V gene lookup returns CDR1 DFQATT and CDR2 SNEGSKA (reference sequence). The data derive from a study of naive and memory T cell subsets. General study points: Especially in CD8 cells, naive repertoires contained a few larger clonotypes, possibly CD45RA-re-expressing memory cells. Expression changes during T cell differentiation may affect RNA-based TCR counts.

The beta constant-region primer was an equimolar mix of two oligonucleotides covering TRBC1 and TRBC2. The ligated cDNA underwent four PCR rounds using SP2 and nested alpha and beta constant-region primers. TCRdb independently ran MiXCR on the UMI-ligation and nested PCR reads; one entry per CDR3 protein. In the table there are just over 80,000 distinct CDR3 sequences, about 10% of which are singletons. Separate alpha and beta amplification began at the second PCR step. The V and J genes are TRBV20-1 and TRBJ2-1; D gene ambiguous. This sequence originates from a human donor in good health. Source material: naive CD8+ T cells from blood. The CDR3 DNA sequence: TGCAGTGCCGCGCCCGACAATGAGCAGTTCTTC. Residues: CSAAPDNEQFF.